The T cell receptor (beta chain) described here comes from a study of shared T cell receptors in the human thymus. Per germline, CDR1 MNHEY and CDR2 SMNVEV (reference sequence). Trimming at V came to 6 bases and at J to 3 bases, leaving 16 bases not matched to a gene. The CDR3 covers 19 residues. TCRdb's table, derived via immunoSEQ multiplex PCR, lists solely in-frame clones and lacks some. The data hold hundreds of thousands of clones, with over 75% observed a single time. A further study also used this sample, focusing on human thymus T cells. That paper states: Donation was from healthy Finnish infants who were having corrective surgery that addressed congenital heart defects. It was from resections taken during corrective heart surgery that the thymus tissue came. Apparent skewing of V and J gene usage characterized both thymic and blood repertoires. Related research has reported that thymic repertoires overlap highly among unrelated individuals.

This TCR was sampled from a girl younger than two with a congenital heart defect. This rearrangement joins TRBV27 to TRBJ2-6; 8 bases are shared with TRBD1. What was sequenced was thymocytes. This chain's CDR3 is CASRLRGLGYMGGANVLTF. The DNA for the CDR3 is TGTGCCAGCAGACTCAGGGGGCTAGGGTATATGGGTGGGGCCAACGTCCTGACTTTC.